This T cell receptor (beta chain) was sequenced during a study of cytomegalovirus exposure and HLA in healthy donors. The PCR employed 60 Vbeta primers together with 13 Jbeta primers. Sequencing used immunoSEQ multiplex PCR; TCRdb keeps in-frame clones, though not all of them. The sample records around 40,000 clones, 50% to 75% being singletons. The CDR3 has 13 amino acids. The germline V gene encodes CDR1 SGHRS and CDR2 YFSETQ. The germline V and J ends were trimmed by 0 bases and 5 bases, with 8 bases remaining between them. This rearrangement joins TRBV5-1 to TRBJ2-5; no firm D call. The TCR was taken from a human donor in good health. Sequencing was carried out using PBMCs. CDR3 residues: CASSLEFRETQYF. CDR3 sequence (DNA): TGCGCCAGCAGCTTGGAATTCCGGGAGACCCAGTACTTC.